This T cell receptor beta chain is drawn from a study of cytomegalovirus exposure and HLA in healthy donors. The CDR3 loop spans 13 amino acids. The germline V gene has CDR1 SGHTA and CDR2 FQGNSA. V dropped 8 bases and J dropped 7 bases, with 17 bases sitting between them. Primers: 60 Vbeta forward and 13 Jbeta reverse. Sequenced by immunoSEQ multiplex PCR; TCRdb stores in-frame clones only, minus some. The table lists 150,000 to 200,000 clones, 70% to 85% of them singletons. The sample was PBMCs. This TCR came from a woman aged 25 to 39 in good health and CMV-seronegative. The rearrangement uses TRBV7-2 and TRBJ1-2; D unresolved. CDR3 bases: TGTGCCAGCTCATCCCCAGCCACAGCTGGCTACACCTTC. Protein sequence: CASSSPATAGYTF.